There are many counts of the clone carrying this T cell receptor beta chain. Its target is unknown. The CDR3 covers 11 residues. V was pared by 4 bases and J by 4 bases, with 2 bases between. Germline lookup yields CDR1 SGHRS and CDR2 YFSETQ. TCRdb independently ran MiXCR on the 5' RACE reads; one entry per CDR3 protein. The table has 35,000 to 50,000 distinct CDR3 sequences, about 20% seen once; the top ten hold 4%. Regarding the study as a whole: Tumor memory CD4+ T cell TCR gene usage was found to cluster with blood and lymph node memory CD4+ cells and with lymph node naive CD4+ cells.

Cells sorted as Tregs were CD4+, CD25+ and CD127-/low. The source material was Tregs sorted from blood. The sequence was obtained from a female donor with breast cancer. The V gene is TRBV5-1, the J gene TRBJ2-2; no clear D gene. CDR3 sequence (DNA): TGCGCCAGCAGCAGCACCGGGGAGCTGTTTTTT. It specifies CASSSTGELFF.